This TCR beta chain was retrieved from a study of cytomegalovirus exposure and HLA in healthy donors. The overall study: Unique TCRs from HLA-typed donors, 65 million to 85 million of them, were held in an early data release. Regarding the study as a whole: An apparent linkage of common viral pathogens to several of the most significant clusters emerged in a later analysis.

To note about this clone: Antigen specificity is unknown.

PCR was performed using 60 Vbeta and 13 Jbeta primers. TCRdb's copy holds only in-frame clones and misses some; the assay was immunoSEQ multiplex PCR. The sample gives a few hundred thousand clones, about 83% of which show up once; 15% to 17% is in the top ten. The CDR3 sequence is 14 residues long. Germline V lookup: CDR1 ENHRY, CDR2 SYGVKD. The gene calls are TRBV10-3 and TRBJ2-5, with D maybe TRBD1 (6 bases). The J call could be wrong; TRBJ2-7 is a better fit for the DNA end. The sample taken for sequencing was PBMCs. The receptor's source is a middle-aged man in good health and CMV-seronegative. The CDR3 DNA follows: TGTGCCATCAGTTTGTCGACAGGTTCCTACGAGCAGTACTTC. The encoded protein is CAISLSTGSYEQYF.